A selection of T cell receptor beta chains follows, all from one sample in a study of shared clonotypes between healthy human individuals. The method was immunoSEQ multiplex PCR; TCRdb's version includes in-frame clones alone and lacks a portion of them. The sample lists 2 million to 2.5 million clones, 85% to 95% occurring once. Sequencing was done on a sample of naive CD4+ T cells from PBMCs. These receptors were obtained from a man younger than 35 in good health. Some clones in this sample may be carry-over from other donors' samples. Both conserved end residues are part of each CDR3. Fields, in order: clone size, V gene, CDR3 length, D gene, J gene, CDR3 protein, CDR3 DNA. D genes are given only for firm matches. A clone size is listed for some rows: how often the clone was seen (once, few, many), or a class if it is expanded.

size: -; V: TRBV7-3; length: 13; D: -; J: TRBJ2-3; CDR3: CASSLSAGDTQYF; DNA: TGTGCCAGCAGCTTATCAGCGGGAGATACGCAGTATTTT
size: once; V: TRBV15; length: 13; D: -; J: TRBJ2-7; CDR3: CATSRVRDYEQYF; DNA: TGTGCCACCAGCAGAGTGCGGGACTACGAGCAGTACTTC
size: -; V: TRBV6-5; length: 15; D: -; J: TRBJ2-5; CDR3: CASSRGIEYQETQYF; DNA: TGTGCCAGCAGCCGTGGGATCGAGTACCAAGAGACCCAGTACTTC
size: -; V: TRBV9; length: 19; D: TRBD2; J: TRBJ2-1; CDR3: CASSPKSLAAFRSYNEQFF; DNA: TGTGCCAGCAGCCCCAAATCGCTAGCGGCTTTTCGATCCTACAATGAGCAGTTCTTC
size: -; V: TRBV4-3; length: 15; D: -; J: TRBJ1-5; CDR3: CASSQQVKSNQPQHF; DNA: TGCGCCAGCAGCCAGCAGGTAAAATCGAATCAGCCCCAGCATTTT
size: once; V: TRBV7-9; length: 15; D: -; J: TRBJ1-2; CDR3: CASSQGIRVNYGYTF; DNA: TGTGCCAGCAGCCAGGGGATTCGGGTCAACTATGGCTACACCTTC
size: -; V: TRBV11-1; length: 16; D: TRBD1; J: TRBJ2-7; CDR3: CASSLYSATGGSGQYF; DNA: TGTGCCAGCAGCTTATACTCAGCGACAGGGGGATCGGGGCAGTACTTC
size: -; V: TRBV28; length: 11; D: -; J: TRBJ1-5; CDR3: CASSFHQPQHF; DNA: TGTGCCAGCAGTTTCCATCAGCCCCAGCATTTT
size: -; V: TRBV5-1; length: 14; D: TRBD1; J: TRBJ1-1; CDR3: CASSELTGATEAFF; DNA: TGCGCCAGCAGCGAATTGACAGGGGCCACTGAAGCTTTCTTT
size: -; V: TRBV5-1; length: 16; D: TRBD2; J: TRBJ2-7; CDR3: CASSLAPSGPSYEQYF; DNA: TGCGCCAGCAGCTTGGCCCCTAGCGGACCCTCCTACGAGCAGTACTTC
size: -; V: TRBV9; length: 16; D: -; J: TRBJ2-3; CDR3: CASSVAGGTSTDTQYF; DNA: TGTGCCAGCAGCGTAGCTGGAGGGACAAGTACAGATACGCAGTATTTT
size: -; V: TRBV5-4; length: 14; D: TRBD1; J: TRBJ1-2; CDR3: CASRDGTGHYGYTF; DNA: TGTGCCAGCAGGGACGGGACAGGGCACTATGGCTACACCTTC
size: -; V: TRBV6-6; length: 15; D: -; J: TRBJ2-7; CDR3: CASSYTGDPTYEQYF; DNA: TGTGCCAGCAGTTATACCGGGGATCCCACCTACGAGCAGTACTTC
size: -; V: TRBV25-1; length: 16; D: -; J: TRBJ1-1; CDR3: CASSEPQGPGNTEAFF; DNA: TGTGCCAGCAGTGAACCCCAGGGGCCGGGGAACACTGAAGCTTTCTTT
size: -; V: TRBV2; length: 13; D: -; J: TRBJ1-1; CDR3: CASGGELGTEAFF; DNA: TGTGCCAGCGGCGGTGAGTTGGGCACTGAAGCTTTCTTT
size: -; V: TRBV5-5; length: 15; D: -; J: TRBJ2-5; CDR3: CASSLPLANQETQYF; DNA: TGTGCCAGCAGCTTGCCCTTAGCGAACCAAGAGACCCAGTACTTC
size: -; V: TRBV21-1; length: 19; D: -; J: TRBJ2-7; CDR3: CASITPGTSGSSFCYEQYF; DNA: TGTGCCAGCATAACCCCGGGTACTAGCGGGAGTAGTTTTTGCTACGAGCAGTACTTC
size: -; V: TRBV30; length: 15; D: -; J: TRBJ2-5; CDR3: CAWSDYHGVGETQYF; DNA: TGTGCCTGGAGTGATTACCACGGGGTGGGAGAGACCCAGTACTTC